This TCR beta chain was sequenced during a study of tumor and adjacent non-tumor tissue in lung cancer. This sample's RNA came from whole unsorted tissue. TCRbeta libraries were built with three rounds of nested PCR, modified from ARM-PCR. TCRdb passed the multiplex PCR reads through MiXCR, listing each CDR3 protein once. Among some 99,000 distinct CDR3 sequences listed, roughly 77% were seen once. The CDR3 extends over 16 amino acids. In germline, CDR1 is SGHAT, CDR2 FQNNGV. The V and J ends lost 4 bases and 2 bases respectively, with 15 bases between them. This receptor was taken from a woman aged 60-75 years with non-small cell lung cancer. The V gene is TRBV11-2, the J gene TRBJ2-1; a weak D match, TRBD2 (6 bases). The sequenced material came from lung tumor tissue. As DNA, the CDR3 is TGTGCCAGCAGCTCTCGGGGGTTCCAAACCTACAATGAGCAGTTCTTC. It codes for CASSSRGFQTYNEQFF.